Below, 26 T cell receptor beta chains from the same sample are listed, as sequenced in a study of PD-L1 blockade in urothelial cancer. Some clones are missing from TCRdb's copy, which holds only in-frame ones; the method was immunoSEQ multiplex PCR. The sample contains around 34,000 clones, around four fifths of which appear only once. This sample's time point: pretreatment peripheral blood. The sample consisted of PBMCs, taken around atezolizumab (anti-PD-L1) treatment. These receptors originate from a man older than 75 with urothelial cancer.

The gene calls are TRBV27 and TRBJ2-7; TRBD1 agrees at 9 bases. V was clipped by 4 bases and J by 6 bases; unmatched bases: 4. The length of the CDR3 is 13 residues. CDR1 MNHEY and CDR2 SMNVEV come from the germline V gene (reference sequence). The CDR3 loop is CASSSTGGSEQYF. The DNA for the CDR3 is TGTGCCAGCAGTTCAACAGGGGGCTCCGAGCAGTACTTC.

The chain joins TRBV28 to TRBJ2-7; a weak D match, TRBD2 (6 bases). The germline V and J ends were trimmed by 8 bases and 6 bases, with 17 bases remaining between them. Looked up from germline, CDR1 is MDHEN and CDR2 is SYDVKM. The length of the CDR3 is 13 residues. The CDR3 loop is CASFTPPGSEQYF. In DNA, the CDR3 is TGTGCCAGCTTCACACCGCCCGGGAGCGAGCAGTACTTC.

The chain is built from TRBV5-5 and TRBJ2-7; 8 bases match TRBD1. In germline, CDR1 is SGHKS, CDR2 YYEKEE (reference sequence). The CDR3 length is 16 residues. The trim removed 2 bases at V and 3 bases at J, leaving 10 bases unmatched. CDR3 coding DNA: TGTGCCAGCAGCTTAGTGGGTGGACAGGGAATCTACGAGCAGTACTTC. It encodes CASSLVGGQGIYEQYF.

This clone was detected once. The chain uses TRBV4-3 and TRBJ2-1, with a tentative D call TRBD2 (6 bases). The CDR3 has 15 residues. V was trimmed by 1 base and J by 7 bases, leaving 14 bases between them. Germline V gives CDR1 LGHNA, CDR2 YSLEER. DNA of the CDR3: TGCGCCAGCAGCCAAGCGGCCGCGGGGCGGAATGAGCAGTTCTTC. Translation: CASSQAAAGRNEQFF.

This chain links TRBV19 with TRBJ1-2; weak D call: TRBD1 (5 bases). V was cut by 5 bases and J by 4 bases, with 14 bases left in between. Germline CDR1 is LNHDA and CDR2 is SQIVND (reference sequence). CDR3 length: 14 amino acids. CDR3 region: CASSLGATSYGYTF. CDR3 bases: TGTGCCAGTAGTCTAGGGGCGACGTCCTATGGCTACACCTTC.

The chain links TRBV7-8 to TRBJ2-3, with TRBD2 as a possible D gene (6 bases). V lost 5 bases and J lost 0, with 15 bases in between. Looked up from germline, CDR1 is SGHVS and CDR2 is FQNEAQ. The CDR3 totals 16 residues. The chain's CDR3 is CASSVSGTASTDTQYF. The CDR3 nucleotides are TGTGCCAGCAGCGTGTCCGGGACTGCTAGCACAGATACGCAGTATTTT.

The table lists this clone with a few counts. The chain links TRBV19 to TRBJ2-5, with D maybe TRBD2 (6 bases). CDR1 LNHDA and CDR2 SQIVND come from the germline V gene (reference sequence). With 7 bases removed from V and 9 bases from J, the gap between germline ends came to 21 bases. This CDR3 contains 14 residues. Here the CDR3 reads CASTRTGVREAQYF. The CDR3 region has the DNA TGTGCCAGTACCCGAACGGGGGTGCGCGAGGCCCAGTACTTC.

This chain connects TRBV14 to TRBJ2-3; TRBD2 aligns across 8 bases. Germline V gene data show CDR1 as SGHDN and CDR2 as FVKESK. Losses at the gene ends were 0 bases for V and 2 bases for J; bases not matched to a gene: 4. This CDR3 is built from 16 residues. Here the CDR3 reads CASSQETSGYTDTQYF. In DNA form, the CDR3 reads TGTGCCAGCAGCCAAGAAACTAGCGGATACACAGATACGCAGTATTTT.

The chain combines TRBV4-1 with TRBJ2-1; D ambiguous. Germline V CDR1 and CDR2: MGHRA, YSYEKL. V lost 1 base to trimming and J lost 5 bases, with 12 bases between them. This CDR3 region has 15 residues. The CDR3 region has the DNA TGCGCCAGCAGCCAAGGCGGTCTGGGTAACAATGAGCAGTTCTTC. Its protein product is CASSQGGLGNNEQFF.

The V gene is TRBV27, the J gene TRBJ2-2; TRBD2 aligns across 10 bases. This CDR3 is built from 17 residues. V was clipped by 3 bases and J by 5 bases; unmatched bases: 9. In germline, CDR1 is MNHEY, CDR2 SMNVEV (reference sequence). The CDR3 reads CASSLSLAGLRTGELFF. The DNA of the CDR3 is TGTGCCAGCAGTTTGTCACTAGCGGGATTGCGAACCGGGGAGCTGTTTTTT.

The chain couples TRBV2 to TRBJ2-1, with 10 nucleotides matching TRBD1. CDR3 size: 15 residues. Trimming cost V 4 bases and J 3 bases; bases outside gene matches: 3. Germline V gene data show CDR1 as SNHLY and CDR2 as FYNNEI. CDR3 loop: CASSGTGGFYNEQFF. CDR3 nucleotide sequence: TGTGCCAGCAGTGGGACAGGGGGTTTCTACAATGAGCAGTTCTTC.

V is TRBV7-7 and J is TRBJ2-1; perhaps TRBD2 as D (5 bases). With 1 base removed from V and 3 bases from J, the gap between germline ends came to 10 bases. The germline V gene encodes CDR1 SSHAT and CDR2 FNYEAQ (reference sequence). The CDR3 length is 15 residues. The DNA of the CDR3 is TGTGCCAGCAGCTTAGGAACGGGAAGCTACAATGAGCAGTTCTTC. Translating it yields CASSLGTGSYNEQFF.

The chain combines TRBV14 with TRBJ1-2; TRBD1 aligns across 8 bases. This CDR3 comprises 18 residues. With 3 bases clipped from V and 4 bases from J, the junction kept 16 bases outside the gene matches. In germline, CDR1 is SGHDN, CDR2 FVKESK. The CDR3 reads CASSHVVGTGGDSYGYTF. CDR3 bases: TGTGCCAGCAGCCACGTGGTGGGGACAGGCGGCGACTCCTATGGCTACACCTTC.

The rearrangement joins TRBV5-1 to TRBJ2-1; 9 bases match TRBD2. V gave up 7 bases and J gave up 8 bases; unmatched junction bases: 10. CDR1 SGHRS and CDR2 YFSETQ come from the germline V gene. The CDR3 sequence is 14 residues long. The CDR3 region has the DNA TGCGCCAGCGCCGGGACTAGCTACGGGGATGAGCAGTTCTTC. Its translation: CASAGTSYGDEQFF.

This clone has just one count. The V and J genes are TRBV11-2 and TRBJ1-1; no reliable D call. CDR3 length equals 11 residues. Per germline, CDR1 SGHAT and CDR2 FQNNGV. Trimming stripped 6 bases from V and 7 bases from J, with 9 bases between. CDR3 sequence: CASSSDFEAFF. The CDR3 DNA reads as TGTGCCAGCAGTTCGGACTTTGAAGCTTTCTTT.

This clone is deemed hyperexpanded (1% or more). This specimen includes other DNA sequences encoding the same CDR3. This chain joins TRBV25-1 and TRBJ1-1; D ambiguous. V dropped 7 bases and J dropped 0 bases, with 12 bases sitting between them. CDR1 is MGHDK, CDR2 SYGVNS, per germline. This CDR3 region has 14 residues. The CDR3 coding sequence is TGTGCCAGCACTGCGGGAGGTATGAACACTGAAGCTTTCTTT. The encoded protein is CASTAGGMNTEAFF.

This clone has only a few counts. Additional DNA sequences in this sample encode the identical CDR3. The genes are TRBV6-1 and TRBJ2-1, with D possibly being TRBD1 (6 bases). Deletions cut 6 bases from V and 1 base from J, with 10 bases between. The CDR3 covers 14 residues. CDR1 is MNHNS, CDR2 SASEGT, per germline. The CDR3, as DNA: TGTGCCAGCAGACAGGGTCCTTCCTACAATGAGCAGTTCTTC. As protein: CASRQGPSYNEQFF.

The CDR3 nucleotides read TGTGCCAGCAGCTTAGTGGGACAGTCTTCCTATGGCTACACCTTC. Translation: CASSLVGQSSYGYTF. The gene calls are TRBV7-8 and TRBJ1-2, with 7 bases matching TRBD1. The germline V gene has CDR1 SGHVS and CDR2 FQNEAQ. Trimming removed 1 base from V and 4 bases from J; junction bases left unmatched: 6. The CDR3 has 15 residues.

The chain has TRBV6-5 and TRBJ1-2, with 8 bases aligning to TRBD1. Germline trimming cut 4 bases from V and 2 bases from J; bases unmatched to any gene: 0. There are 13 residues in the CDR3. The V gene's germline CDR1 is MNHEY and CDR2 SVGAGI. In DNA, the CDR3 is TGTGCCAGCAGTTCAGGGGGCAACTATGGCTACACCTTC. Its protein is CASSSGGNYGYTF.

The CDR3 sequence: CASAHEGGHQPQHF. The CDR3 coding sequence is TGTGCCAGCGCTCACGAAGGGGGCCATCAGCCCCAGCATTTT. The chain employs TRBV6-6 and TRBJ1-5; 7 nucleotides align to TRBD1. The germline gives CDR1 MNHNY, CDR2 SVGAGI (reference sequence). The J segment lost 5 bases and the V segment lost 8 bases, leaving 9 bases of the junction unmatched. The CDR3 is made up of 14 amino acids.

The chain is built from TRBV10-1 and TRBJ2-1; D possibly corresponds to TRBD1 (5 bases). Looked up from germline, CDR1 is WNHNN and CDR2 is SYGVQD (reference sequence). The CDR3 runs 15 residues. Trimming removed 0 bases at V and 4 bases at J, with 10 bases between. CDR3 in DNA: TGCGCCAGCAGTGAGTCAGGGGCCAGATACAATGAGCAGTTCTTC. It specifies CASSESGARYNEQFF.

The CDR3 DNA sequence: TGTGCCAGCAGTGAATTCGGGACACAAACCTCTGAAGCTTTCTTT. This translates into CASSEFGTQTSEAFF. The chain combines TRBV2 with TRBJ1-1; D is perhaps TRBD1 (6 bases). CDR1 is SNHLY, CDR2 FYNNEI, per germline. The CDR3 spans 15 residues. Trimming shortened V by 2 bases and J by 6 bases, and 16 bases separated the two germline ends.

V gene TRBV29-1 combines with J gene TRBJ1-1; TRBD1 might be the D (5 bases). The CDR3 runs 11 residues. Trimming removed 3 bases at V and 5 bases at J, with 7 bases between. CDR1 and CDR2 from the germline V gene are SQVTM and ANQGSEA. The CDR3 DNA is TGCAGCGTTGACCGGGGGACTGAAGCTTTCTTT. Amino acid sequence: CSVDRGTEAFF. Together with reference TRBV29-1 and TRBJ1-1, the CDR3 gives the full variable domain: SAVISQKPSRDICQRGTSLTIQCQVDSQVTMMFWYRQQPGQSLTLIATANQGSEATYESGFVIDKFPISRPNLTFSTLTVSNMSPEDSSIYLCSVDRGTEAFFGQGTRLTVV.

V is TRBV28 and J is TRBJ2-1, with D uncertain. This CDR3 contains 14 residues. Germline lookup yields CDR1 MDHEN and CDR2 SYDVKM. V dropped 6 bases and J dropped 2 bases, with 11 bases sitting between them. The CDR3 reads CASSLAPTYNEQFF. CDR3 nucleotides: TGTGCCAGCAGCCTGGCCCCGACCTACAATGAGCAGTTCTTC.

The chain links TRBV18 to TRBJ2-3; no reliable D call. Germline lookup yields CDR1 KGHSH and CDR2 LQKENI. Trimming cost V 4 bases and J 6 bases, with 11 bases left between them. The CDR3 spans 13 residues. CDR3: CASSLSPGDTQYF. CDR3 bases: TGTGCCAGCTCACTATCGCCCGGGGATACGCAGTATTTT.

V usage is TRBV27 and J usage is TRBJ1-2; tentatively, D is TRBD1 (5 bases). The CDR3 is made up of 13 amino acids. Germline assignment: CDR1 MNHEY and CDR2 SMNVEV (reference sequence). Trimming stripped 6 bases from V and 7 bases from J, with 15 bases between. Here the CDR3 reads CASRPQGGSGYTF. CDR3 DNA: TGTGCCAGCAGACCCCAGGGAGGATCTGGCTACACCTTC.